A selection of T cell receptor beta chains follows, all from one sample in a study of control samples from healthy donors and cancer patients. Here immunoSEQ multiplex PCR was the method, and the copy in TCRdb shows in-frame clones only, minus some. The table shows over 100,000 clones, with around 90% occurring only once. Sequenced: blood. These receptors were obtained from a man between 35 and 55 years old in good health. The CDR3 runs from the conserved cysteine through the conserved F or W. Fields, in order: clone size, D gene, J gene, V gene, CDR3 DNA, CDR3 protein. The D gene is left open where the match is weak. Size is stated for part of the rows, as once, few or many counts, or as a class when the clone is expanded.

. | TRBD1 | TRBJ1-4 | TRBV7-9 | TGTGCCAGCAGCTTGGACAGGGAGAGGGAAAAACTGTTTTTT | CASSLDREREKLFF
. | TRBD2 | TRBJ2-7 | TRBV29-1 | TGCAGCGTTGCTGCGGGGGGAACCTACGAGCAGTACTTC | CSVAAGGTYEQYF
. | . | TRBJ1-1 | TRBV18 | TGTGCCAGCTCATTAGTGGACGGTACTAAAGCTTTCTTT | CASSLVDGTKAFF
. | . | TRBJ2-5 | TRBV7-9 | TGTGCCAGCAGCTTAGGGGGCGATGCGGAGACCCAGTACTTC | CASSLGGDAETQYF
. | . | TRBJ2-7 | TRBV15 | TGTGCCACCAGCAGAAGTACAGGGGAGCAGTACTTC | CATSRSTGEQYF
. | . | TRBJ1-4 | TRBV9 | TGTGCCAGCAGCGCGGGACCGACTAATGAAAAACTGTTTTTT | CASSAGPTNEKLFF
. | . | TRBJ1-4 | TRBV29-1 | TGCAGCGTTGGGTCCCGGGCGGGCGAAAAACTGTTTTTT | CSVGSRAGEKLFF
. | TRBD1 | TRBJ2-7 | TRBV25-1 | TGTGCCAGCAGGCGGGACAGGTGGGAGCAGTACTTC | CASRRDRWEQYF
. | . | TRBJ1-1 | TRBV4-1 | TGCGCCAGCAGCCAAGTGACGGAGACTGAAGCTTTCTTT | CASSQVTETEAFF
. | . | TRBJ1-4 | TRBV14 | TGTGCCAGCAGCCACCCGAAGGGGGGACTACGTTCCACTAATGAAAAACTGTTTTTT | CASSHPKGGLRSTNEKLFF
few | . | TRBJ1-5 | TRBV12-5 | TGTGCTAGTGGTCTCGGGACAATCGGCAATCAGCCCCAGCATTTT | CASGLGTIGNQPQHF
once | TRBD2 | TRBJ2-1 | TRBV4-2 | TGTGCCAGCAGCCTAGAGCGGGGGACAAACAATGAGCAGTTCTTC | CASSLERGTNNEQFF
. | . | TRBJ2-5 | TRBV7-3 | TGTGCCAGCAGCCCCATACCGGGGCCCCAAGAGACCCAGTACTTC | CASSPIPGPQETQYF
. | TRBD2 | TRBJ2-2 | TRBV9 | TGTGCCAGCAGCGAACGGGGGGGAGGCACCGGGGAGCTGTTTTTT | CASSERGGGTGELFF
. | . | TRBJ1-2 | TRBV4-1 | TGCGCCAGCAGCCCCGCGGTGGGGGGGAATGGCTACACCTTC | CASSPAVGGNGYTF
. | . | TRBJ2-1 | TRBV12-2 | TGTGCAAGTCGCTTAGGGTCGGCGGGCCATAGCTCCTACAATGAGCAGTTCTTC | CASRLGSAGHSSYNEQFF
. | TRBD1 | TRBJ1-2 | TRBV19 | TGTGCCAGTAGTGTCCGGGACAGGGGGCGAAGAGGCTACACCTTC | CASSVRDRGRRGYTF
. | TRBD1 | TRBJ1-2 | TRBV27 | TGTGCCAGCAGTTTAACTAGTCGGGACAGGGGGCTTTCAGGCTACACCTTC | CASSLTSRDRGLSGYTF
. | TRBD1 | TRBJ1-1 | TRBV20-1 | TGCAGTGCTAGTGACAGGGGGAACACTGAAGCTTTCTTT | CSASDRGNTEAFF
. | . | TRBJ2-3 | TRBV18 | TGTGCCAGCTCACCATCCGGCGGGACAGATACGCAGTATTTT | CASSPSGGTDTQYF
. | . | TRBJ2-2 | TRBV5-1 | TGCGCCAGCCTTCGGGGGCCTAACACCGGGGAGCTGTTTTTT | CASLRGPNTGELFF
. | . | TRBJ2-7 | TRBV5-1 | TGCGCCAGCAGCTTGGGGACATCCCGAGACTACGAGCAGTACTTC | CASSLGTSRDYEQYF
. | . | TRBJ2-1 | TRBV7-9 | TGTGCCAGCAGCCCGACGGGACTGGCATACAATGAGCAGTTCTTC | CASSPTGLAYNEQFF
. | . | TRBJ1-3 | TRBV19 | TGTGCCAGTAGTATGTTCTGGGGGTTCGGCTCTGGAAACACCATATATTTT | CASSMFWGFGSGNTIYF
. | . | TRBJ1-6 | TRBV7-3 | TGTGCCAGCAGCTTAAGGCCGGATTCACCCCTCCACTTT | CASSLRPDSPLHF
. | TRBD2 | TRBJ2-3 | TRBV5-1 | TGCGCCAGCAGTTCTAGCGGGGCTAGCACAGATACGCAGTATTTT | CASSSSGASTDTQYF
. | . | TRBJ2-7 | TRBV21-1 | TGTGCCAGCCGGACTAGCGGGGGGGCAAGGGAGCAGTACTTC | CASRTSGGAREQYF
. | TRBD1 | TRBJ2-2 | TRBV7-3 | TGTGCCAGCAGCATCACAGGGGGTCACACCGGGGAGCTGTTTTTT | CASSITGGHTGELFF
. | TRBD1 | TRBJ1-3 | TRBV2 | TGTGCCAGCAGTGAAGCAGGCCTCGGGGACAGGGGGCGCCCCATATATTTT | CASSEAGLGDRGRPIYF
. | . | TRBJ1-2 | TRBV6-1 | TGTGCCAGCAGTGAAGCGGGGGAACGGTATGGCTACACCTTC | CASSEAGERYGYTF
. | TRBD1 | TRBJ1-3 | TRBV2 | TGTGCCAGCAGTCACCCGGGACAGGGAATTGCCAACTCTGGAAACACCATATATTTT | CASSHPGQGIANSGNTIYF
. | . | TRBJ2-5 | TRBV7-3 | TGTGCCAGCAGCTTAAATGGGCATAACCAAGAGACCCAGTACTTC | CASSLNGHNQETQYF
. | TRBD2 | TRBJ2-1 | TRBV27 | TGTGCCAGCAGTTTAGGACTAGCGGGGGGTTACTCCTACAATGAGCAGTTCTTC | CASSLGLAGGYSYNEQFF
. | . | TRBJ1-1 | TRBV2 | TGTGCCAGCAGTGGGGAGACAGTCAACACTGAAGCTTTCTTT | CASSGETVNTEAFF
. | . | TRBJ1-2 | TRBV7-9 | TGTGCCAGCAGCTTAATTTTAGAGGGCTACACCTTC | CASSLILEGYTF
once | . | TRBJ1-3 | TRBV30 | TGTGCCTGGCTCAACTCTGGAAACACCATATATTTT | CAWLNSGNTIYF
few | . | TRBJ1-5 | TRBV5-5 | TGTGCCAGCAGCTTGTCGGGTTTGCAGCCCCAGCATTTT | CASSLSGLQPQHF
. | . | TRBJ2-7 | TRBV1 | TGCACCAGCAGCCAATTATCGACACCTTACTACGAGCAGTACTTC | CTSSQLSTPYYEQYF